The entry below describes one TCR beta chain. Its antigen is unknown. Making the TCR beta libraries involved quantitative 5'-RACE with molecular barcodes. Each CDR3 protein gets one entry after TCRdb re-called the 5' RACE reads with MiXCR. The table lists under 300,000 distinct CDR3 sequences, approximately 9% of them singletons. These data come from a study of CD8 T cells in ankylosing spondylitis. Whole-study findings and limits: A TCR beta motif made of about 8 highly homologous variants seemed typical of ankylosing spondylitis blood.

V lost 1 base and J 3 bases, leaving 16 bases between the germline ends. CDR3 length equals 16 residues. Germline CDR1 SGHTA, CDR2 FQGNSA. The sequencing input was blood, either unsorted or a sorted T cell fraction (not recorded which). This TCR was sampled from a male donor with ankylosing spondylitis or in good health (not recorded which). V gene TRBV7-2 combines with J gene TRBJ2-7, with a possible D match to TRBD2 (5 bases). The CDR3 DNA reads as TGTGCCAGCAGCTTAGGATCCGCGGGTTCGCTCTACGAGCAGTACTTC. Its protein is CASSLGSAGSLYEQYF. The whole variable domain, filled in from reference TRBV7-2 and TRBJ2-7, reads GAGVSQSPSNKVTEKGKDVELRCDPISGHTALYWYRQSLGQGLEFLIYFQGNSAPDKSGLPSDRFSAERTGGSVSTLTIQRTQQEDSAVYLCASSLGSAGSLYEQYFGPGTRLTVT.